These T cell receptor beta chains were read from a single sample in a study of control samples from healthy donors and cancer patients. TCRdb's copy holds only in-frame clones and misses some; the assay was immunoSEQ multiplex PCR. Of fewer than 200,000 clones in the sample, almost 90% are singletons; the top ten hold approximately 1.5%. The specimen was blood. These receptors all stem from a woman between 45 and 60 years old in good health. CDR3s include the opening cysteine and the closing phenylalanine or tryptophan. The D gene is left open where the match is weak. Clone sizes are given selectively: once, few, many, or a class where the clone is expanded.

DNA: TGTGCCAGCAGCTCCCCTAGGGGGACTCAGCCCCAGCATTTT
CDR3: CASSSPRGTQPQHF
J: TRBJ1-5
V: TRBV7-2
D: -
size: -

DNA: TGTGCCAACGGTGACACTGAAGCTTTCTTT
CDR3: CANGDTEAFF
J: TRBJ1-1
V: TRBV6-4
D: -
size: -

DNA: TGTGCCAGCAGCGTAGACGGGACGCTCATCTTCTCTGGGGCCAACGTCCTGACTTTC
CDR3: CASSVDGTLIFSGANVLTF
J: TRBJ2-6
V: TRBV9
D: -
size: few

DNA: TGTGCCAGCAGCACCGCCCAGGGGACCCTCTATGGCTACACCTTC
CDR3: CASSTAQGTLYGYTF
J: TRBJ1-2
V: TRBV5-5
D: -
size: -

DNA: TGTGCCAGCACCTGGAACACCGGGGAGCTGTTTTTT
CDR3: CASTWNTGELFF
J: TRBJ2-2
V: TRBV28
D: -
size: -

DNA: TGTGCCAGCAGCTTCACCGGGGAGCTGTTTTTT
CDR3: CASSFTGELFF
J: TRBJ2-2
V: TRBV13
D: -
size: -

DNA: TGTGCCAGCAGCCAAACGCCTTCTAGGGTAAGGACTGAAGCTTTCTTT
CDR3: CASSQTPSRVRTEAFF
J: TRBJ1-1
V: TRBV16
D: -
size: -

DNA: TGTGCCAGCAGCTCCCCTGGCGTGGGGAATGTGGACAATGAGCAGTTCTTC
CDR3: CASSSPGVGNVDNEQFF
J: TRBJ2-1
V: TRBV7-6
D: -
size: -

DNA: TGTGCTAGTGGTTTGCCCCCCGGCAAAGCTTTCTTT
CDR3: CASGLPPGKAFF
J: TRBJ1-1
V: TRBV12-5
D: -
size: -

DNA: TGTGCCAGCAGTTTTCAGGGGGGAAACTATGGCTACACCTTC
CDR3: CASSFQGGNYGYTF
J: TRBJ1-2
V: TRBV28
D: TRBD1
size: -

DNA: TGTGCCAGCAGCCTCAGGACGTACAGAGCTTTCTTT
CDR3: CASSLRTYRAFF
J: TRBJ1-1
V: TRBV5-6
D: -
size: -

DNA: TGTGCCAGCAGCGTAGACGTCAACACAGATACGCAGTATTTT
CDR3: CASSVDVNTDTQYF
J: TRBJ2-3
V: TRBV9
D: -
size: -

DNA: TGTGCCAGTAGTATTGGACAGGGGCGGGAGACCCAGTACTTC
CDR3: CASSIGQGRETQYF
J: TRBJ2-5
V: TRBV19
D: TRBD1
size: -

DNA: TGCGCCAGCAGTGAGTTCTCGGACAGGGGGACTAATTCACCCCTCCACTTT
CDR3: CASSEFSDRGTNSPLHF
J: TRBJ1-6
V: TRBV10-1
D: TRBD1
size: -